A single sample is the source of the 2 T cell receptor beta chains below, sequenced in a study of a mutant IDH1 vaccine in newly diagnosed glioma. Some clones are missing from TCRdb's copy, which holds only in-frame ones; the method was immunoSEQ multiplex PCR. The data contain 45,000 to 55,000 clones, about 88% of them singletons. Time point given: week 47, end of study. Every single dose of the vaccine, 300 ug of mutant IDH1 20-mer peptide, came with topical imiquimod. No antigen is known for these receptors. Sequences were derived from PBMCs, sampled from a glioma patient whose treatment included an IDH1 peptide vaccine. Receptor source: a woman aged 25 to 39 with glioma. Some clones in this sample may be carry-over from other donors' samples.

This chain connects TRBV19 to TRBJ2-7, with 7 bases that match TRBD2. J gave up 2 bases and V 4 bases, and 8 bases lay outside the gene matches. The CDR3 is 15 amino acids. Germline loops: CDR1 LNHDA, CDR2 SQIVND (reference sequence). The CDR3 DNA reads TGTGCCAGTAGTACCAGCGGGACTCCAACCTACGAGCAGTACTTC. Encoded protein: CASSTSGTPTYEQYF.

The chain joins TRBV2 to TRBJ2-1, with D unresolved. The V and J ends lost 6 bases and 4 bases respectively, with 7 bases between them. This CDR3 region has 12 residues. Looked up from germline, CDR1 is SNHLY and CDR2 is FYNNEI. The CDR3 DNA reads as TGTGCCAGCAGGCCCGAGTACAATGAGCAGTTCTTC. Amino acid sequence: CASRPEYNEQFF.